These 22 T cell receptor beta chains were sequenced from one sample in a study of tumor and adjacent non-tumor tissue in lung cancer. No cell sorting was done before RNA was extracted from the tissue. The normal lung tissue was taken more than 3 cm from the tumor edge. The library came from three nested PCR rounds adapted from ARM-PCR protocols. TCRdb used MiXCR to reprocess the multiplex PCR reads, holding one entry per CDR3 protein. The profile shows under 75,000 distinct CDR3 sequences, around 70% of them singletons. The sample taken for sequencing was distant non-tumor lung tissue. Receptor source: a woman between 45 and 60 years old with non-small cell lung cancer.

This clonotype came up once. One end of the junction does not line up with germline, which may come from a read error. The chain has TRBV4-1 and TRBJ2-1; 7 nucleotides agree with TRBD1. CDR1 and CDR2 (germline): MGHRA, YSYEKL. The CDR3 consists of 16 residues. CDR3 nucleotide sequence: TGCGCCAGCAGCCAGATGGGAGAGGGGGCTGCGAATGAGCAATTCTTC. It translates to CASSQMGEGAANEQFF.

About this clonotype itself: A junction boundary mismatches the germline segment, possibly from a read error. The chain joins TRBV11-2 to TRBJ2-5, with D perhaps matching TRBD2 (6 bases). Looked up from germline, CDR1 is SGHAT and CDR2 is FQNNGV. The CDR3 is 16 amino acids. The CDR3 DNA follows: TGTGCCAGCAGCCACCCAAGGGATACCGGGAGTGAGACCCAGTATTTC. This gives the protein CASSHPRDTGSETQYF.

Turning to this clonotype: A much larger clone sits a single nucleotide away, making a read error possible. As the CDR3 is not closed by the conserved phenylalanine or tryptophan, this likely results from a read error. The rearrangement uses TRBV12-3 or TRBV12-4 and TRBJ1-5; a weak D match, TRBD1 (6 bases). V dropped 3 bases and J dropped 1 base, with 10 bases sitting between them. The CDR3 extends over 15 amino acids. For the CDR3, the DNA is TGTGCCAGCAGTTTCCGGGGGGCAAGCAATCAGCCCCAGCATTTG. Its protein is CASSFRGASNQPQHL.

This clonotype turned up a few times. A much larger clone lies a single base off, so this may be a read error. The rearrangement joins TRBV29-1 to TRBJ2-5, with 8 bases that match TRBD2. The germline V gene has CDR1 SQVTM and CDR2 ANQGSEA. CDR3 length equals 15 residues. CDR3 bases: TGCAGCGTTGTTCACGGTAGCGGGAATGGGGAGACCCGGTACTTC. Encoded protein: CSVVHGSGNGETRYF.

A remark on this clonotype: It may be a read error: a sequence one base away is much more abundant. The chain joins TRBV28 to TRBJ1-5; D unresolved. Looked up from germline, CDR1 is MDHEN and CDR2 is SYDVKM. Trimming removed 7 bases at V and 0 bases at J, with 13 bases between. This CDR3 comprises 15 residues. The CDR3, as DNA: TGTGCCAGCAATTTTGCCGGGGATAGCAATCAGCCCCAGCATTTT. This sequence encodes CASNFAGDSNQPQHF.

As for this clonotype: This may arise from a read error, as a much more abundant clone is one base away. The chain carries TRBV29-1 and TRBJ2-7; tentatively, D is TRBD1 (6 bases). CDR1 is SQVTM, CDR2 ANQGSEA, per germline. The CDR3 spans 12 residues. CDR3 loop: CSIRDNTYGQYF. The CDR3 bases are TGCAGCATCCGGGACAATACCTACGGGCAGTACTTC.

To note about this clonotype: A much larger clone is a single base away; this may be a read error. V usage is TRBV28 and J usage is TRBJ2-2; TRBD1 matches 9 bases. Germline V gene sequence: CDR1 MDHEN, CDR2 SYDVKM. The CDR3 totals 14 residues. The CDR3 DNA reads TGTGCCACCAACAGGGGGCTGAACACCGGGGAGCTGGTTTTT. Protein: CATNRGLNTGELVF.

About this clonotype itself: At one boundary the junction diverges from the germline segment, which might be a read error. V usage is TRBV6-4 and J usage is TRBJ2-7, with D perhaps matching TRBD2 (6 bases). The CDR3 runs to 13 residues. Per germline, CDR1 MRHNA and CDR2 SNTAGT. For the CDR3, the DNA is TGTCCCAGCGGTCGGGACTGGACGTCTGAACAGTACTTC. This codes for CPSGRDWTSEQYF.

A few counts support this clonotype. One base away lies a much larger clone, so this may be a sequencing read error. The V and J genes are TRBV12-3 or TRBV12-4 and TRBJ1-3, with no clear D. This CDR3 comprises 18 residues. The CDR3 spells CASSSLGRRISSGNAIYF. CDR3 coding DNA: TGTGCCAGCAGTTCCCTCGGACGGCGAATAAGCTCTGGAAACGCCATATATTTT.

This clonotype turned up a few times. CDR3 sequence (DNA): TGTGCCAGCAGCGAACCCAGGGGGCTAGCTTTCTTT. Protein sequence: CASSEPRGLAFF. This chain joins TRBV6-5 and TRBJ1-1; 8 positions agree with TRBD1. The ends lost 6 bases at V and 10 bases at J; junction bases unmatched: 7. There are 12 residues in the CDR3. Germline assignment: CDR1 MNHEY and CDR2 SVGAGI.

With respect to this clonotype: This could be a read error, since a much larger clone is one nucleotide away. This likely comes from a read error, as the CDR3 has no conserved phenylalanine or tryptophan at its end. The CDR3 bases are TGTGCCAGCAGTTATCGGAGCTCCCCCTTTGGGGAGCAGTACTTA. Translated: CASSYRSSPFGEQYL. V and J are TRBV6-6 and TRBJ2-7; D is uncertain. This CDR3 has 15 residues. Per the germline V gene, CDR1 is MNHNY and CDR2 is SVGAGI (reference sequence). Trimming pared 3 bases from V and 7 bases from J, leaving 19 bases between.

As to this clonotype: The CDR3 end shows no conserved phenylalanine or tryptophan, and so a read error is likely. V is TRBV29-1 and J is TRBJ2-1, with 9 bases matching TRBD1. Germline CDR1 reads SQVTM; CDR2 reads ANQGSEA. With V trimmed by 8 bases and J by 1 base, 6 bases remained unmatched. The CDR3 extends over 14 amino acids. CDR3 in amino acids: CSSDGTGSYNEQFL. CDR3 sequence (DNA): TGCAGCTCGGACGGGACAGGGTCCTACAATGAGCAGTTCTTA.

This clonotype showed up just a few times. V is TRBV24-1 and J is TRBJ2-1, with D unresolved. The CDR3 is 14 residues long. The V end lost 1 base, the J end lost 7 bases, and 10 bases lay between the germline ends. The germline V gene has CDR1 KGHDR and CDR2 SFDVKD. CDR3 coding DNA: TGTGCCACCAGTGATTTAGGAACCGGGAATGAGCAGTTCTTC. Translating gives CATSDLGTGNEQFF.

Comment on this clonotype: The junction shows a germline mismatch at one end, possibly a read error. The chain carries TRBV12-3 or TRBV12-4 and TRBJ2-1, with a weak D call TRBD2 (6 bases). The CDR3 length is 20 residues. The CDR3 reads CASLPGLGSSARSSYDEQFF. Written as DNA, the CDR3 is TGTGCCAGCCTCCCGGGACTCGGTTCCTCGGCTAGAAGCTCCTACGATGAACAGTTCTTC.

With respect to this clonotype: The conserved final phenylalanine or tryptophan is absent from the CDR3, which likely points to a read error. The DNA is omitted, as the CDR3 cannot be located on it reliably, and the CDR3 follows TCRdb's listing. V gene TRBV20-1 combines with J gene TRBJ2-7; TRBD2 was called by the table and not checked on the DNA. Both ends counted, the CDR3 spans 14 residues. The germline V gene encodes CDR1 DFQATT and CDR2 SNEGSKA (reference sequence). This CDR3 reads CSASKEGVGYELYY.

This clonotype was seen once. At one end the junction does not follow the germline gene, possibly because of a read error. The chain recombines TRBV10-3 with TRBJ2-1, with D unresolved. Germline CDR1 is ENHRY and CDR2 is SYGVKD. The CDR3 totals 14 residues. The CDR3 nucleotides read TGTGCCATCAGTGAGTCTGGGGAAGATAATGAGCACTTCTTC. This translates into CAISESGEDNEHFF.

V is TRBV10-3 and J is TRBJ1-2; D possibly corresponds to TRBD1 (6 bases). Trimming shortened V by 2 bases and J by 5 bases, and 18 bases separated the two germline ends. The CDR3 runs to 16 residues. Germline values: CDR1 ENHRY, CDR2 SYGVKD. The CDR3 DNA follows: TGTGCCATCAGTGAGGTCGGGGGACAACCAATTTATGGCTACACCTTC. As protein: CAISEVGGQPIYGYTF.

This clonotype was seen just once. The chain carries TRBV4-1 and TRBJ1-1; tentative D call: TRBD1 (6 bases). V was shortened by 9 bases and J by 1 base, with 21 bases between the two germline ends. The CDR3 runs 16 residues. CDR1 and CDR2 (germline): MGHRA, YSYEKL. Here the CDR3 reads CASRQDRYRANTEAFF. The CDR3 DNA is TGCGCCAGTAGGCAAGACCGTTACAGGGCGAACACTGAAGCTTTCTTT.

With respect to this clonotype: A read error may account for a junction end that differs from germline. The chain employs TRBV4-1 and TRBJ2-5; weak D call: TRBD2 (6 bases). The CDR3 has 12 amino acids. Germline CDR1 MGHRA, CDR2 YSYEKL. CDR3 nucleotide sequence: TGCGCCAGCAGCCAAGATAGGGAGGCCCAATACTTC. It encodes CASSQDREAQYF.

The chain joins TRBV6-2 or TRBV6-3 to TRBJ1-2; a weak D match, TRBD1 (6 bases). CDR1 and CDR2 from the germline V gene are MNHEY and SVGEGT. The CDR3 extends over 14 amino acids. V was cut by 6 bases and J by 10 bases, with 21 bases left in between. CDR3 DNA: TGTGCCAGCAGCTGCGGGCAGGGGCAGGATGACTACACCTTC. Protein product: CASSCGQGQDDYTF.

As for this clonotype: It is likely a read error, because the conserved phenylalanine at the end of the CDR3 is missing. The chain has TRBV11-2 and TRBJ2-3, with D perhaps TRBD1 (5 bases). This CDR3 contains 13 residues. From germline, CDR1 is SGHAT and CDR2 FQNNGV. CDR3 sequence reads: CTISLDVTATQYS. The CDR3 DNA sequence: TGTACCATCAGCTTAGATGTGACAGCTACGCAGTATTCT.

As concerns this clonotype: A junction boundary mismatches the germline segment, possibly from a read error. This rearrangement joins TRBV11-1 to TRBJ2-1; TRBD2 matches 7 bases. Germline loops: CDR1 SGHAT, CDR2 FQDESV (reference sequence). The CDR3 consists of 16 residues. CDR3 nucleotides: TGCGCCAGTAGCTTAGTGGGAGAGGGAGGGTACAATGAGCAGTTCTTC. It translates to CASSLVGEGGYNEQFF.